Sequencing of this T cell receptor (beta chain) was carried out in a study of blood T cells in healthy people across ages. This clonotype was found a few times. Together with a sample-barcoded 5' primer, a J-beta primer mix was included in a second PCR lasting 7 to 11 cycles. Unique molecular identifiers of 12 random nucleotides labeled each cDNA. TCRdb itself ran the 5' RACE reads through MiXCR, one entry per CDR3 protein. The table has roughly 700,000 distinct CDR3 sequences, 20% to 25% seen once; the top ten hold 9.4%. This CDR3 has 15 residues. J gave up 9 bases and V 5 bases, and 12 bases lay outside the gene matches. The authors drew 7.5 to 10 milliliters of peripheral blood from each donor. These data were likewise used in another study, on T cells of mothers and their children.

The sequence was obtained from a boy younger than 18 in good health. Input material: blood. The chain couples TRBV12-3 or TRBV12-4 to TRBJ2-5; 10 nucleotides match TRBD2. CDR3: CASSPPSGGGEAQYF. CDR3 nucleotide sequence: TGTGCCAGCAGTCCTCCCAGCGGGGGGGGTGAGGCCCAGTACTTC.